This T cell receptor beta chain is from a study of T cell responses to AZD1222 COVID-19 vaccine. The CDR3 sequence is 13 residues long. From germline, CDR1 is SNHLY and CDR2 FYNNEI. The V and J ends lost 4 bases and 3 bases respectively, with 9 bases between them. This clone occurred once. Its antigen remains unidentified. Recipients boosted at about 4 weeks or about 12 weeks are pooled. Clones were sequenced by immunoSEQ multiplex PCR, and TCRdb holds only the in-frame ones, with some missing. The repertoire consists of tens of thousands of clones, with around 82% occurring once and the leading ten covering approximately 26%. General study points: Spike regions recognized by vaccine-associated CD4 TCRs spanned the protein, led by 160-218 and 743-854. In a largely white British group with more females than males, clonal diversity was possibly underestimated. Nearly half of the spike-specific TCRs reportedly recognize variant regions that carry no mutations.

V and J are TRBV2 and TRBJ1-1; D unclear. This receptor was identified in an adult who received the AZD1222 COVID-19 vaccine. Material: peripheral blood, obtained 28 days after the second AZD1222 dose. The CDR3: CASSVEAHTEAFF. CDR3 coding DNA: TGTGCCAGCAGTGTGGAGGCGCACACTGAAGCTTTCTTT.